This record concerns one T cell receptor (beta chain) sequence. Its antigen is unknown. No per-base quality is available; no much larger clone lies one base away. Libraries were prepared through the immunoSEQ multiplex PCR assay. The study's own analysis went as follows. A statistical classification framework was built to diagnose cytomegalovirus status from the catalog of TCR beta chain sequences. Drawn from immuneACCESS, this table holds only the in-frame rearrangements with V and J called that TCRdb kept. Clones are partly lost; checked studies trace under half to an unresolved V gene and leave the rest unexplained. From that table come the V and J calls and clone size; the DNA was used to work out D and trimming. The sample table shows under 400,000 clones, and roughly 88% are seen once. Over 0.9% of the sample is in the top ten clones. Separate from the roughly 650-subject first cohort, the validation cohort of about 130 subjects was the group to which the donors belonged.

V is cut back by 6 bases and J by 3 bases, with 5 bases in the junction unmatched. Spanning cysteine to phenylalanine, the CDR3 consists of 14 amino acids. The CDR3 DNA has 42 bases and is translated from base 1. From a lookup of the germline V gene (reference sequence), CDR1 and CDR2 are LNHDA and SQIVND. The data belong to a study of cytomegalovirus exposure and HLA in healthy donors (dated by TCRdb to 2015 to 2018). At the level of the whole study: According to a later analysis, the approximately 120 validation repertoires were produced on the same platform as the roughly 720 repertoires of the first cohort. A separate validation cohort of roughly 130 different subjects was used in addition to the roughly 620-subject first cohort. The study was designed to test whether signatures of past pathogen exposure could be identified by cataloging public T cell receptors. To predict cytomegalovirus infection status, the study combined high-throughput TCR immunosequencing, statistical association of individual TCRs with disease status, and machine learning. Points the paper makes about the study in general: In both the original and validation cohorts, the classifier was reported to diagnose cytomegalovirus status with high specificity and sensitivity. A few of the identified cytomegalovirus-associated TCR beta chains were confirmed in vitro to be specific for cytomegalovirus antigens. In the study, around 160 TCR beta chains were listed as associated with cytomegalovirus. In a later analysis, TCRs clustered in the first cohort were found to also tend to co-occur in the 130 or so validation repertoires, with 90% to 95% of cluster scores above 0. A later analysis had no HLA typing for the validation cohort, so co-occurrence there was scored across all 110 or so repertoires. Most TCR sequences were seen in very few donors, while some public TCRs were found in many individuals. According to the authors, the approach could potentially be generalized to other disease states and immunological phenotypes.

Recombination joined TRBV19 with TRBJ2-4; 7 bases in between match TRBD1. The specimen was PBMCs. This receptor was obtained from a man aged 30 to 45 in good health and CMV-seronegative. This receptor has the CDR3 CASSSQGLKNIQYF. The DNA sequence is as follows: TGTGCCAGTAGCTCACAGGGGCTCAAAAACATTCAGTACTTC.